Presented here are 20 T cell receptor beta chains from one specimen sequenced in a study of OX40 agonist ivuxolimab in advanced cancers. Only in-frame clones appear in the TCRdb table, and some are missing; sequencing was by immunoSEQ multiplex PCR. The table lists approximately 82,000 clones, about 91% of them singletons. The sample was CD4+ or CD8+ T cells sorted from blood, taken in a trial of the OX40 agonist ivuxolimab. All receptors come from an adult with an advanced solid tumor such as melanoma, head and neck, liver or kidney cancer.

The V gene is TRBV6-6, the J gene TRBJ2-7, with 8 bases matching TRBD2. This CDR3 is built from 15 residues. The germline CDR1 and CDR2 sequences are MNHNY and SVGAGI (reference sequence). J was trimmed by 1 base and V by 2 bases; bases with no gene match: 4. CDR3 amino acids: CASSYPAGGSYEQYF. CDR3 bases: TGTGCCAGCAGTTACCCGGCGGGAGGTTCCTACGAGCAGTACTTC.

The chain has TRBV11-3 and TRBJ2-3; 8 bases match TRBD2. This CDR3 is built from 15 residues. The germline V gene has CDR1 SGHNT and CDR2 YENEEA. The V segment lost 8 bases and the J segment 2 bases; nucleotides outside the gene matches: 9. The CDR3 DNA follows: TGTGCCAGCTCTTCAGGTAGCGGGAACACAGATACGCAGTATTTT. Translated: CASSSGSGNTDTQYF. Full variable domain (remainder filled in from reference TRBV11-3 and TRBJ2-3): EAGVVQSPRYKIIEKKQPVAFWCNPISGHNTLYWYLQNLGQGPELLIRYENEEAVDDSQLPKDRFSAERLKGVDSTLKIQPAELGDSAVYLCASSSGSGNTDTQYFGPGTRLTVL.

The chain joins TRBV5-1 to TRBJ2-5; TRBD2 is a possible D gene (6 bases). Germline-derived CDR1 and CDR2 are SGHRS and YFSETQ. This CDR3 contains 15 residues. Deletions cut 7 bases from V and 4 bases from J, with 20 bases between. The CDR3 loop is CASAPRSGTAETQYF. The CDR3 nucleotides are TGCGCCAGCGCCCCGCGTTCCGGGACTGCAGAGACCCAGTACTTC.

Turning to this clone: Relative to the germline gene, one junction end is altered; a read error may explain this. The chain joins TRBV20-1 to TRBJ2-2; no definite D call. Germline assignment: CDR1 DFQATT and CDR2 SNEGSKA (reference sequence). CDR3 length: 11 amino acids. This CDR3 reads CSAVRSGELFF. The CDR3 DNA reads TGTTCCGCGGTTCGATCCGGGGAGCTGTTTTTT.

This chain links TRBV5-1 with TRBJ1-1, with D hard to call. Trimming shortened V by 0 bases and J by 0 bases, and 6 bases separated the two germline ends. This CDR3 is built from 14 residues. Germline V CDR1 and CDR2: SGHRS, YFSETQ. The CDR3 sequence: CASSLVPLNTEAFF. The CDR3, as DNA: TGCGCCAGCAGCTTGGTACCGTTGAACACTGAAGCTTTCTTT.

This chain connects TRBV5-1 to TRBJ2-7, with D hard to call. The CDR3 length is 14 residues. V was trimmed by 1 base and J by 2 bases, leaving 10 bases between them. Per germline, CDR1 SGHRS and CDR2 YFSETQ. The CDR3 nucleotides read TGCGCCAGCAGCTTGACAGTAACCCCCTACGAGCAGTACTTC. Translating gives CASSLTVTPYEQYF. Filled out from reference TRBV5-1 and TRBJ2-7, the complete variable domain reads KAGVTQTPRYLIKTRGQQVTLSCSPISGHRSVSWYQQTPGQGLQFLFEYFSETQRNKGNFPGRFSGRQFSNSRSEMNVSTLELGDSALYLCASSLTVTPYEQYFGPGTRLTVT.

CDR3 protein: CASSLEIGPYEQYF. CDR3 DNA sequence: TGCGCCAGCAGCTTGGAGATAGGGCCCTACGAGCAGTACTTC. This rearrangement joins TRBV5-1 to TRBJ2-7; no firm D call. Germline loops: CDR1 SGHRS, CDR2 YFSETQ. CDR3 length: 14 residues. Trimming took 0 bases from V and 2 from J, leaving 9 bases between them.

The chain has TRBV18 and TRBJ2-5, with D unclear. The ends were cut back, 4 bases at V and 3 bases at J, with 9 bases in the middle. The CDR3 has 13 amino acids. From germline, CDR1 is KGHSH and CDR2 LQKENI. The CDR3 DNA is TGTGCCAGCTCACAGATCAGAGAAGAGACCCAGTACTTC. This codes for CASSQIREETQYF.

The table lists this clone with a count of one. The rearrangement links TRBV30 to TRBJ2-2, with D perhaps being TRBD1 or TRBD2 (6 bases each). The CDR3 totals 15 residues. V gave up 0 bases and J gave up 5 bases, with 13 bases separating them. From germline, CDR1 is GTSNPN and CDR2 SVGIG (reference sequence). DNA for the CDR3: TGTGCCTGGAGTGTAGGGGGGTTTCTGACCGGGGAGCTGTTTTTT. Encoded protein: CAWSVGGFLTGELFF.

CDR3: CASSQERQGNEQFF. The CDR3 bases are TGCGCCAGCAGCCAAGAAAGACAGGGTAATGAGCAGTTCTTC. The V call is TRBV4-3, the J call TRBJ2-1; TRBD1 agrees at 7 bases. This CDR3 contains 14 residues. Trimming removed 0 bases from V and 7 bases from J; junction bases left unmatched: 3. The germline V gene encodes CDR1 LGHNA and CDR2 YSLEER.

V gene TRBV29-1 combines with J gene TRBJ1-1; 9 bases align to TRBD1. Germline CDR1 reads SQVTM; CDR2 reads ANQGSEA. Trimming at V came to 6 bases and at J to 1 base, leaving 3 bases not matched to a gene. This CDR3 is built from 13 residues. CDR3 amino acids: CSVTTGGNTEAFF. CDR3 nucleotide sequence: TGCAGCGTGACGACAGGGGGGAACACTGAAGCTTTCTTT. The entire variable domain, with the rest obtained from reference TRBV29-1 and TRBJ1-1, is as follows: SAVISQKPSRDICQRGTSLTIQCQVDSQVTMMFWYRQQPGQSLTLIATANQGSEATYESGFVIDKFPISRPNLTFSTLTVSNMSPEDSSIYLCSVTTGGNTEAFFGQGTRLTVV.

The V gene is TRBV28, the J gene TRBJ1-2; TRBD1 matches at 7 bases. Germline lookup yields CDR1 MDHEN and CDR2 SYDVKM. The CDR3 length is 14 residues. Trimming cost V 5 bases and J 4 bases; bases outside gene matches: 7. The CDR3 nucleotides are TGTGCCAGCAGTCTCGGAACAGGGGCCTATGGCTACACCTTC. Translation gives CASSLGTGAYGYTF.

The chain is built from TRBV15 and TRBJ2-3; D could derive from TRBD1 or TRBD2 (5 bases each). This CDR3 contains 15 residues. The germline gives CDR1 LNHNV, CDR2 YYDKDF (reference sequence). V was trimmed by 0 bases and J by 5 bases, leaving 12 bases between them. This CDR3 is CATSRDGTRIDTQYF. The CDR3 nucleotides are TGTGCCACCAGCAGAGATGGGACCAGAATAGATACGCAGTATTTT.

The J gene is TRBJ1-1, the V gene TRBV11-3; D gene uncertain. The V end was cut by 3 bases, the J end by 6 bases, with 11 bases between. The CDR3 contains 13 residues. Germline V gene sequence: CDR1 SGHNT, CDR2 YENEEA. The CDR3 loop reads CASSFSSTSEAFF. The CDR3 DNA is TGTGCCAGCAGCTTTTCGTCAACGTCTGAAGCTTTCTTT.

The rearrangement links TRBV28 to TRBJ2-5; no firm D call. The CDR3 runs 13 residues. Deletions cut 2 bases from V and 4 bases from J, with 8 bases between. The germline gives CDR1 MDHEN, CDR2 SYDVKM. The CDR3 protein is CASSLPLPETQYF. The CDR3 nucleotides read TGTGCCAGCAGTTTACCCCTCCCAGAGACCCAGTACTTC.

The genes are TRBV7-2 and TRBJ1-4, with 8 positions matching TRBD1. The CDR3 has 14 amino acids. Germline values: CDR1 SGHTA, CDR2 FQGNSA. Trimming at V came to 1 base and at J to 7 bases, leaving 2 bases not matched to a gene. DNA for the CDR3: TGTGCCAGCAGCTTAGTGGGACAGGTTGAAAAACTGTTTTTT. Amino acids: CASSLVGQVEKLFF. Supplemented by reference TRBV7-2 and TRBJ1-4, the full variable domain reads GAGVSQSPSNKVTEKGKDVELRCDPISGHTALYWYRQSLGQGLEFLIYFQGNSAPDKSGLPSDRFSAERTGGSVSTLTIQRTQQEDSAVYLCASSLVGQVEKLFFGSGTQLSVL.

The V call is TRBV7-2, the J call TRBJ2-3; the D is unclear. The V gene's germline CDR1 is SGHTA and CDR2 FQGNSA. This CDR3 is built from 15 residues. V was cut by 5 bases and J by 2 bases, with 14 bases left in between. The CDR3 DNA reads TGTGCCAGCAGCAATAGCATAGACTTCACAGATACGCAGTATTTT. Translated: CASSNSIDFTDTQYF.

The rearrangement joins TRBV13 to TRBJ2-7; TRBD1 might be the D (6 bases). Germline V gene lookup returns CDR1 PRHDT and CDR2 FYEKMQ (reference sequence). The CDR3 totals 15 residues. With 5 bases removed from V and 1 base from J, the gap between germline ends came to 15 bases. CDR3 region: CASSAVGDTSYEQYF. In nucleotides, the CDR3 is TGTGCCAGCAGCGCGGTGGGGGACACGTCCTACGAGCAGTACTTC. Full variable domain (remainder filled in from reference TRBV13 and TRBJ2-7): AAGVIQSPRHLIKEKRETATLKCYPIPRHDTVYWYQQGPGQDPQFLISFYEKMQSDKGSIPDRFSAQQFSDYHSELNMSSLELGDSALYFCASSAVGDTSYEQYFGPGTRLTVT.

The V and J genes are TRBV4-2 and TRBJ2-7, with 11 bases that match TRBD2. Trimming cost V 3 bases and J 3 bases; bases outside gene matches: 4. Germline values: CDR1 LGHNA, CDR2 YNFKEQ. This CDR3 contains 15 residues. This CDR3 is CASSQAGTSGYEQYF. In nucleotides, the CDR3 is TGTGCCAGCAGCCAGGCCGGGACTAGCGGCTACGAGCAGTACTTC.

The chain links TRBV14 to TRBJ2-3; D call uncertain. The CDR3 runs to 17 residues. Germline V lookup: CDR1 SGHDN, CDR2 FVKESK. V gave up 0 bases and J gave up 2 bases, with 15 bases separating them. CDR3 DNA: TGTGCCAGCAGCCAAGACCTCCTAGTCCGGGTCACAGATACGCAGTATTTT. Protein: CASSQDLLVRVTDTQYF.